Below are 11 T cell receptor beta chains sequenced from a single sample in a study of T-cell memory formation after mild COVID-19. Each CDR3 protein gets one entry after TCRdb re-called the 5' RACE reads with MiXCR. In the table there are 55,000 to 75,000 distinct CDR3 sequences, about 30% of which are singletons. Sequencing used PBMCs or a T cell subset sorted from them (not recorded which). The receptors were gathered from a man between 18 and 29 years old who had mild COVID-19 (a few samples of this study predate the infection). Cell type and time point are not known.

This clonotype was seen only a few times. The genes are TRBV7-9 and TRBJ2-7, with TRBD2 as a possible D gene (5 bases). The CDR3 length is 13 residues. Germline CDR1 is SEHNR and CDR2 is FQNEAQ (reference sequence). V dropped 4 bases and J dropped 5 bases, with 12 bases sitting between them. The CDR3 loop reads CASSSPGSHEQYF. CDR3 nucleotides: TGTGCCAGCAGCTCCCCGGGGAGTCACGAGCAGTACTTC.

The chain has TRBV5-1 and TRBJ1-1; D is undetermined. Germline V gene data show CDR1 as SGHRS and CDR2 as YFSETQ. CDR3 size: 14 residues. V gave up 0 bases and J gave up 1 base, with 7 bases separating them. DNA for the CDR3: TGCGCCAGCAGCTTGGAGGGTAGGAACACTGAAGCTTTCTTT. It yields the protein CASSLEGRNTEAFF.

Only a few counts were recorded for this clonotype. The gene calls are TRBV5-1 and TRBJ2-5; 7 nucleotides align to TRBD2. CDR1 and CDR2 (germline): SGHRS, YFSETQ. V dropped 2 bases and J dropped 5; count of bases not matched to a gene: 9. This CDR3 contains 15 residues. CDR3 nucleotide sequence: TGCGCCAGCAGCTTCCTTGGACTAGTCGTGGAGACCCAGTACTTC. Its protein is CASSFLGLVVETQYF.

This chain uses TRBV6-5 with TRBJ2-2; D is ambiguous. This CDR3 contains 14 residues. The V end was cut by 0 bases, the J end by 5 bases, with 7 bases between. Germline CDR1 is MNHEY and CDR2 is SVGAGI. As DNA, the CDR3 is TGTGCCAGCAGTTACTCTGGGAAAACCGGGGAGCTGTTTTTT. Its translation: CASSYSGKTGELFF.

The V call is TRBV4-3, the J call TRBJ2-1, with a weak D call TRBD1 (6 bases). The CDR3 runs 15 residues. The germline gives CDR1 LGHNA, CDR2 YSLEER. Trimming took off 4 bases at V and 7 bases at J, with 17 bases between the two ends. The CDR3 DNA sequence: TGCGCCAGCAGCCTGACAGGCATGTTACAGAATGAGCAGTTCTTC. Translation gives CASSLTGMLQNEQFF.

Only a few counts were recorded for this clonotype. The chain couples TRBV4-3 to TRBJ1-1, with D possibly TRBD1 on 6 matching bases. V was clipped by 4 bases and J by 0 bases, with 12 bases between them. Germline CDR1 is LGHNA and CDR2 is YSLEER. The CDR3 has 15 residues. CDR3 coding DNA: TGCGCCAGCAGCCCGCGAGGACAGTTGAACACTGAAGCTTTCTTT. Its translation is CASSPRGQLNTEAFF.

The rearrangement uses TRBV20-1 and TRBJ2-3; no clear D gene. This CDR3 contains 14 residues. The ends were cut back, 7 bases at V and 0 bases at J, with 14 bases in the middle. Germline V lookup: CDR1 DFQATT, CDR2 SNEGSKA (reference sequence). For the CDR3, the DNA is TGCAGTGGTTTTCAGCAAGCGAGCACAGATACGCAGTATTTT. Protein product: CSGFQQASTDTQYF.

The V and J genes are TRBV20-1 and TRBJ2-5; D gene ambiguous. CDR3 size: 14 residues. Germline V gene sequence: CDR1 DFQATT, CDR2 SNEGSKA (reference sequence). The germline V and J ends were trimmed by 2 bases and 4 bases, with 14 bases remaining between them. The CDR3, as DNA: TGCAGTGCTAGAAGGCCCCTGATGCGAGAGACCCAGTACTTC. Its translation is CSARRPLMRETQYF.

This sequence joins TRBV7-9 and TRBJ2-5; no reliable D call. Germline-derived CDR1 and CDR2 are SEHNR and FQNEAQ (reference sequence). Trimming took 2 bases from V and 1 from J, leaving 5 bases between them. The CDR3 covers 13 residues. The CDR3 DNA follows: TGTGCCAGCAGCTTAACACTCCAAGAGACCCAGTACTTC. This codes for CASSLTLQETQYF.

The rearrangement uses TRBV4-1 and TRBJ2-7; TRBD2 aligns across 7 bases. V lost 2 bases and J lost 5; bases outside the gene matches: 6. Germline-derived CDR1 and CDR2 are MGHRA and YSYEKL. CDR3 length equals 14 residues. The CDR3 DNA is TGCGCCAGCAGCCAACTAGCGGCGATCGACGAGCAGTACTTC. Translated, it gives CASSQLAAIDEQYF.

The chain is built from TRBV9 and TRBJ1-3; no reliable D call. Germline lookup yields CDR1 SGDLS and CDR2 YYNGEE. Trimming left V 7 bases short and J 0 bases short, with 5 bases between. This CDR3 is 12 amino acids long. This CDR3 is CASEDSGNTIYF. CDR3 DNA: TGTGCCAGCGAGGACTCTGGAAACACCATATATTTT.